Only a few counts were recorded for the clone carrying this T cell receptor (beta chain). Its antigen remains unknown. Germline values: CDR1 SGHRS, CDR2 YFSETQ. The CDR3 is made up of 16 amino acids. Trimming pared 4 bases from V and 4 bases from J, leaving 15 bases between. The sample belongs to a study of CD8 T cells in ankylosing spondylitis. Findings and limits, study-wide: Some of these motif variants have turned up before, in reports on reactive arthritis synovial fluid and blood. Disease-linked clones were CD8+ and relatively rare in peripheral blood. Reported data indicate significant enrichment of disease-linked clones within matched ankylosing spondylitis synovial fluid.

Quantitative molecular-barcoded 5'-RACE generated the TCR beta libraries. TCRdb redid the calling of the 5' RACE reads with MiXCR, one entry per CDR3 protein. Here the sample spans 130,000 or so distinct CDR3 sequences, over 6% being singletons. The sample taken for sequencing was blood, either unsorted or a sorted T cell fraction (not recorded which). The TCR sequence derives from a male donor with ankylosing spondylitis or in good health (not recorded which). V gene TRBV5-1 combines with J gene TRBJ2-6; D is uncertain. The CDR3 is CASSLVVPGGANVLTF. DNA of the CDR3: TGCGCCAGCAGCCTAGTGGTCCCAGGCGGGGCCAACGTCCTGACTTTC.